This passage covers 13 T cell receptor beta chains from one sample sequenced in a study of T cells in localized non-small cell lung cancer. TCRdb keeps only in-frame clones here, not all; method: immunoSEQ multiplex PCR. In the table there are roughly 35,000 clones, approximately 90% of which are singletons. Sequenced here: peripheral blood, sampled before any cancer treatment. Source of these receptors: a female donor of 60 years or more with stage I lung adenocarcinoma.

CDR3 loop: CASSFGVNRNSPLHF. Written as DNA, the CDR3 is TGTGCCAGCAGCTTCGGGGTCAATCGGAATTCACCCCTCCACTTT. The chain employs TRBV11-3 and TRBJ1-6; no clear D. CDR1 is SGHNT and CDR2 is YENEEA in the germline V gene. V was clipped by 3 bases and J by 7 bases, with 13 bases between them. The CDR3 loop spans 15 amino acids. Combining the CDR3 with reference TRBV11-3 and TRBJ1-6 gives the whole variable domain EAGVVQSPRYKIIEKKQPVAFWCNPISGHNTLYWYLQNLGQGPELLIRYENEEAVDDSQLPKDRFSAERLKGVDSTLKIQPAELGDSAVYLCASSFGVNRNSPLHFGNGTRLTVT.

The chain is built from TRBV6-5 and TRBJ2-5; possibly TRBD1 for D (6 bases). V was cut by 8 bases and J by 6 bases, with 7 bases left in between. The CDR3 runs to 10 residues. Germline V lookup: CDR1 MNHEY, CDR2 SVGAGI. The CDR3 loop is CASGGQTQYF. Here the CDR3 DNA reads TGTGCCAGCGGGGGCCAGACCCAGTACTTC.

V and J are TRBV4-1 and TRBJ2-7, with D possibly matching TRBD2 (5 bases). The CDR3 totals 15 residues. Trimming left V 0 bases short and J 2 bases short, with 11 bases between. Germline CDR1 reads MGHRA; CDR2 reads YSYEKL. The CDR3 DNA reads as TGCGCCAGCAGCCAAGAAGGTGGGAGAGCCTACGAGCAGTACTTC. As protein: CASSQEGGRAYEQYF.

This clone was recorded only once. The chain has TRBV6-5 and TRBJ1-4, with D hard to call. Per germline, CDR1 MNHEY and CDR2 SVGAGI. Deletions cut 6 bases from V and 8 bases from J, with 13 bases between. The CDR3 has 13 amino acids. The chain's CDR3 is CASSLYPGEKLFF. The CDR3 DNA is TGTGCCAGCAGCCTCTACCCGGGGGAAAAACTGTTTTTT.

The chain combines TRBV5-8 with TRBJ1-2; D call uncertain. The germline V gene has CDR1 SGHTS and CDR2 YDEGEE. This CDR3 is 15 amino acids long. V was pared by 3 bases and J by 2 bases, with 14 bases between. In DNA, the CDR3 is TGTGCCAGCAGCTCCAAAACGGCCCGGAACTATGGCTACACCTTC. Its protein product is CASSSKTARNYGYTF.

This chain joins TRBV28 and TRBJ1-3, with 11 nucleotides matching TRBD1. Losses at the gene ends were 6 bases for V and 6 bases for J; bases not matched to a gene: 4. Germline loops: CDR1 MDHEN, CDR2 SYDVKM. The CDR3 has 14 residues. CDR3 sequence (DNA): TGTGCCAGCAGAGGAGGACAGGGGGCAAACACCATATATTTT. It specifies CASRGGQGANTIYF. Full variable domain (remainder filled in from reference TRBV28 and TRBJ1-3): DVKVTQSSRYLVKRTGEKVFLECVQDMDHENMFWYRQDPGLGLRLIYFSYDVKMKEKGDIPEGYSVSREKKERFSLILESASTNQTSMYLCASRGGQGANTIYFGEGSWLTVV.

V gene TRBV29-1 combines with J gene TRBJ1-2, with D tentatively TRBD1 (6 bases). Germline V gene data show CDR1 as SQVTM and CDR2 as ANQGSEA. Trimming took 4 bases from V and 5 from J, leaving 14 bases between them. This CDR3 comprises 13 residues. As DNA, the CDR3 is TGCAGCGTTGGAGGGGGTGAGGGTTATGGCTACACCTTC. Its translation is CSVGGGEGYGYTF.

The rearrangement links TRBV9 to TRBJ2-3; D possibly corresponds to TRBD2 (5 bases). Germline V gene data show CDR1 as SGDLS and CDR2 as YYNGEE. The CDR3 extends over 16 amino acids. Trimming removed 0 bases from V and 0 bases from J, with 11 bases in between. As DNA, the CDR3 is TGTGCCAGCAGCGTAGCGTCTAGCTTTAGCACAGATACGCAGTATTTT. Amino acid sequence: CASSVASSFSTDTQYF.

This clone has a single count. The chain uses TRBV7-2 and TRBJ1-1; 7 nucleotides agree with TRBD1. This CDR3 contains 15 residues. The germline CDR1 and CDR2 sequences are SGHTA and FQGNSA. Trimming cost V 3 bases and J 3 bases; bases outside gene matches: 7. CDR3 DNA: TGTGCCAGCAGCTTCCCACAGGGGATCTACACTGAAGCTTTCTTT. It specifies CASSFPQGIYTEAFF.

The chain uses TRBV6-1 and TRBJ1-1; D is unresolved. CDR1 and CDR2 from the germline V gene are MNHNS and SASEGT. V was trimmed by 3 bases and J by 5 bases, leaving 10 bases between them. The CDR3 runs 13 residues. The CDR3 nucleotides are TGTGCCAGCAGTGACGCCTCGAGGACTGAAGCTTTCTTT. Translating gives CASSDASRTEAFF.

CDR3 nucleotide sequence: TGCGCCAGCAGCCAGAGCGGGGCCTCAGATACGCAGTATTTT. Protein sequence: CASSQSGASDTQYF. This chain uses TRBV4-3 with TRBJ2-3, with 7 nucleotides matching TRBD2. J was trimmed by 4 bases and V by 3 bases; bases with no gene match: 4. CDR3 length: 14 amino acids. CDR1 LGHNA and CDR2 YSLEER come from the germline V gene.

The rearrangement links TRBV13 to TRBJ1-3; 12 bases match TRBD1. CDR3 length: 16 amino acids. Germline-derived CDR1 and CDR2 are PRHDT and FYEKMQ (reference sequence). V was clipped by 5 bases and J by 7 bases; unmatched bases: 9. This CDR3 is CASSVGQGAGWNTIYF. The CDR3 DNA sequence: TGTGCCAGCAGCGTGGGACAGGGGGCAGGTTGGAACACCATATATTTT.

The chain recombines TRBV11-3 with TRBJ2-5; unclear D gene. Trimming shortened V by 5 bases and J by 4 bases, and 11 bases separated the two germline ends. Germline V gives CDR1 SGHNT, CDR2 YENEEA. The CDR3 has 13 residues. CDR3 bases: TGTGCCAGCAGCCGAGACATCCGAGAGACCCAGTACTTC. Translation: CASSRDIRETQYF.